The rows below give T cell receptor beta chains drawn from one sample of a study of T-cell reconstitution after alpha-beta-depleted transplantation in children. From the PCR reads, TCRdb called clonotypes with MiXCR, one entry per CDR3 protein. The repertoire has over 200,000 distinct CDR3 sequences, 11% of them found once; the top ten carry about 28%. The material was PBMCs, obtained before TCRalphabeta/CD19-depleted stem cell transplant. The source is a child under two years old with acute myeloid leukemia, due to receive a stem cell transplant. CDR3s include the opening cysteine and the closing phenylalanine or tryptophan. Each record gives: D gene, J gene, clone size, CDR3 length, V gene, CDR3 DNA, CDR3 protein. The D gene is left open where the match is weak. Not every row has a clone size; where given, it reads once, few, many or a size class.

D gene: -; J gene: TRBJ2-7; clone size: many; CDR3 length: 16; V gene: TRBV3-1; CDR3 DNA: TGTGCCAGCAGCCAAGATTCCTCCGGGAGCTCCTACGAGCAGTACTTC; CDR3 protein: CASSQDSSGSSYEQYF
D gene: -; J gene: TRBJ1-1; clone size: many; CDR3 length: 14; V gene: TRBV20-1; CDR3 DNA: TGCAGTGCCCCGGCCGGGGCTCGGGACCCGGGAGCTTTCTTT; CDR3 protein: CSAPAGARDPGAFF
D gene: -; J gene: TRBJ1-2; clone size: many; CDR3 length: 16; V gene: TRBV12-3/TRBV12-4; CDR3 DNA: TGTGCCAGCAGTTTATTCTCGGGGGCTTTACTTGTGGGCTACACCTTC; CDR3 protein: CASSLFSGALLVGYTF
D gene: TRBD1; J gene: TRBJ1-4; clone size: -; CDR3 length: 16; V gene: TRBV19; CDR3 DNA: TGTGCCAGCGCCGACAGGGACAAGCGTTTAGGGGAAAAACTGTTTTTT; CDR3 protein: CASADRDKRLGEKLFF
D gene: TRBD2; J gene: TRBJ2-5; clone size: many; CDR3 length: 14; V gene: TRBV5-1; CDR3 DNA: TGCGCCAGCAGCTTCGGGGGGATCCAAGAGACCCAGTACTTC; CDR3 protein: CASSFGGIQETQYF
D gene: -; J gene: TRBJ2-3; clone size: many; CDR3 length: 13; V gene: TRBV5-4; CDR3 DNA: TGTGCCAGCAGCTTTCCGGGAGTAGATACGCAGTATTTT; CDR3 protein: CASSFPGVDTQYF
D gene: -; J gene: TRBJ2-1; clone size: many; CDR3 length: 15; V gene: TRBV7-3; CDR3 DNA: TGTGCCAGCAGCCTGGGGGGGACAGGATACAATGAGCAGTTCTTC; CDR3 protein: CASSLGGTGYNEQFF
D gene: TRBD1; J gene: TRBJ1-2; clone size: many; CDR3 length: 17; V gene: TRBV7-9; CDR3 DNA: TGTGCCAGCAGCTTATACGTCACACAGGGGGCTAACTATGGCTACACCTTC; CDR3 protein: CASSLYVTQGANYGYTF
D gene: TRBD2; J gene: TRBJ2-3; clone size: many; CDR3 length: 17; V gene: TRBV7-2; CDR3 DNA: TGTGCCAGCAGCTCTTCGGGACTAGCGGGGGGCACAGATACGCAGTATTTT; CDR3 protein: CASSSSGLAGGTDTQYF
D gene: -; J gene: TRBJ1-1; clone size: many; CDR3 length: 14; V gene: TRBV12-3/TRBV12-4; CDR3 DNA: TGTGCCAGCAGCTTAGAGGGCAGGAACACTGAAGCTTTCTTT; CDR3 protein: CASSLEGRNTEAFF
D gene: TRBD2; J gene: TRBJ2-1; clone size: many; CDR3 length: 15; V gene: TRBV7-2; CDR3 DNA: TGTGCCAGCAGCTTAGACCTAGCGGGATACAATGAGCAGTTCTTC; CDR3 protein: CASSLDLAGYNEQFF
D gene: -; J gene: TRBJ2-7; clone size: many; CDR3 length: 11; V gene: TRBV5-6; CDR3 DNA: TGTGCCAGCAGCTCTATCTACGAGCAGTACTTC; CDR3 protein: CASSSIYEQYF
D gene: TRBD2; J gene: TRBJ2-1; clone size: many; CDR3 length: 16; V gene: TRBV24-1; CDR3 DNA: TGTGCCACCAGTGCCTTACCAGCGGGAGGAGTAGGGGAGCAGTTCTTC; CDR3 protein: CATSALPAGGVGEQFF
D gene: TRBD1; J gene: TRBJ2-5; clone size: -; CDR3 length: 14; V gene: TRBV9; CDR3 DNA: TGTGCCAGCCGCGCCCAGATGACAGGGGAGACCCAGTACTTC; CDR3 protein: CASRAQMTGETQYF
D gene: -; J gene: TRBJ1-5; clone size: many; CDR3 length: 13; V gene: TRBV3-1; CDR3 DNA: TGTGCCAGCAGCCAAGACCCCTATCAGCCCCAGCATTTT; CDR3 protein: CASSQDPYQPQHF
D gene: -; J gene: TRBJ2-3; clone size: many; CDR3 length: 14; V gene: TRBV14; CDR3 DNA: TGTGCCAGCAGCCGCCTTACCCCCAGGGATACGCAGTATTTT; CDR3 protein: CASSRLTPRDTQYF
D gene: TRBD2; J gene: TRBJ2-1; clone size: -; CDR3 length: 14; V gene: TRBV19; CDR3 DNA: TGTGCCAGTATCCCGAGCGGGGGCGTCAATGAGCAGTTCTTC; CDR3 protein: CASIPSGGVNEQFF
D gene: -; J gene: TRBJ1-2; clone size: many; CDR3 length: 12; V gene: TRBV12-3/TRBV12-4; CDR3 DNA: TGTGCCAGCAGTTTCCAGGCCTATGGCTACACCTTC; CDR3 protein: CASSFQAYGYTF
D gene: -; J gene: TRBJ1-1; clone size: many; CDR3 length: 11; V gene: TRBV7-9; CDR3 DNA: TGTGCCAGCAGCTTAGGCCGTGTGGCTTTCTTT; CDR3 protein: CASSLGRVAFF
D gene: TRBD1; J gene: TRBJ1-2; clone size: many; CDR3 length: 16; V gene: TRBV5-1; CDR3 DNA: TGCGCCAGCAGCTCGGGACAGGGGGCCTCTAACTATGGCTACACCTTC; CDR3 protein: CASSSGQGASNYGYTF
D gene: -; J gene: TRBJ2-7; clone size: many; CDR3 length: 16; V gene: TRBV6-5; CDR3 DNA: TGTGCCAGCAGTTACCTTCCCGGCCAAAGCTCCTACGAGCAGTACTTC; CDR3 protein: CASSYLPGQSSYEQYF
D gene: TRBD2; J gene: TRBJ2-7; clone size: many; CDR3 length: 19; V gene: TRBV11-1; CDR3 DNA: TGTGCCAGCAGCTTAAGGCCCCTAGCGGGGGGCCGGCCCCCCCACGAGCAGTACTTC; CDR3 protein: CASSLRPLAGGRPPHEQYF
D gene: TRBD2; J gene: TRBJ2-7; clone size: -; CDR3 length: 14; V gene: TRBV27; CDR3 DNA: TGTGCCAGCAGTTATACGGGAGGATTGGCCGAGCAGTACTTC; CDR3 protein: CASSYTGGLAEQYF
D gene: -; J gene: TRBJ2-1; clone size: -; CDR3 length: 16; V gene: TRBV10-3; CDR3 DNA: TGTGCCATCTCAATTGGAGGGACACCCGTCGGGAATGAGCAGTTCTTC; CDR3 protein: CAISIGGTPVGNEQFF
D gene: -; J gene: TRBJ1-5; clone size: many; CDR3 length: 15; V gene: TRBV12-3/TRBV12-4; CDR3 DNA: TGTGCCAGCAGTTACGGAAGCGGGGGCGATCAGCCCCAGCATTTT; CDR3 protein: CASSYGSGGDQPQHF
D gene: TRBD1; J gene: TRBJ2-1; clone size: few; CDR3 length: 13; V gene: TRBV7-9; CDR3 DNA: TGTGCCAGCGGACGACAGGGTTACAATGAGCAGTTCTTC; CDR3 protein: CASGRQGYNEQFF
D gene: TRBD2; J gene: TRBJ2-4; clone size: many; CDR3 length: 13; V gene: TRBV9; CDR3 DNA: TGTGCCAGCAGCGTGGGGAGGGAAAACATTCAGTACTTC; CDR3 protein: CASSVGRENIQYF
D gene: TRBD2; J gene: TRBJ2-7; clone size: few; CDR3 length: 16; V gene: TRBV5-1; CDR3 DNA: TGCGCCAGCAGCTTGATTAGCGGGAGGACTTTCTACGAGCAGTACTTC; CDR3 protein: CASSLISGRTFYEQYF
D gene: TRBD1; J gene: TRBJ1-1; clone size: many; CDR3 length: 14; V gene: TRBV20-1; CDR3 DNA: TGCAGTGCTAGAGACCAAGGACAGGGAGGGGAAGCTTTCTTT; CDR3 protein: CSARDQGQGGEAFF
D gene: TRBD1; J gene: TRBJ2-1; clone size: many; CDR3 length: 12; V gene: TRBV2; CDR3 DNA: TGTGCCAGCAGGCTGGGACAGGGGGTTTCGTTCTTC; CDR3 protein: CASRLGQGVSFF
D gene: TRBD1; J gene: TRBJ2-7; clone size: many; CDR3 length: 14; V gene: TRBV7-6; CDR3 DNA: TGTGCCAGCAGCTACCGGGACAGGTTTTACGAGCAGTACTTC; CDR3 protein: CASSYRDRFYEQYF
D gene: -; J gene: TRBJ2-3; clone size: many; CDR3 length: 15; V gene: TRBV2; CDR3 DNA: TGTGCCAGCAGTGAAGAACCGGGCTGGGGAGATACGCAGTATTTT; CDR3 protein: CASSEEPGWGDTQYF
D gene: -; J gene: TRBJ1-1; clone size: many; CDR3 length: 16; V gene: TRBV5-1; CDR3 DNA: TGCGCCAGCAGCTTGGGGGGGGGCGGGGTGAACACTGAAGCTTTCTTT; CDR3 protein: CASSLGGGGVNTEAFF
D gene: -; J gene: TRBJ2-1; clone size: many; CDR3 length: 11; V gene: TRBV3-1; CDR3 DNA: TGTGCCAGCAGCCAAACCAGTGTGCAGTTCTTC; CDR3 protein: CASSQTSVQFF
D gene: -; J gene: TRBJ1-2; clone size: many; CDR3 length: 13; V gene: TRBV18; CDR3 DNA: TGTGCCAGCTCTTACGACGGATCCTATGGCTACACCTTC; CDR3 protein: CASSYDGSYGYTF
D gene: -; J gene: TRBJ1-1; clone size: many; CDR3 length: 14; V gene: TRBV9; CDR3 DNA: TGTGCCAGCAGCGTAGTGGAGGGATGGACTGAAGCTTTCTTT; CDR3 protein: CASSVVEGWTEAFF
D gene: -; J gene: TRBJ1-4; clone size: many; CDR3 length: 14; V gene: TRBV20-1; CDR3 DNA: TGCAGTGCTAGAGTGCAGAGGGGGGATGAAAAACTGTTTTTT; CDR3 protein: CSARVQRGDEKLFF
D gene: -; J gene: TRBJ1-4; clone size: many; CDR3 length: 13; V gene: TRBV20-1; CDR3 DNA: TGCAGTGCTAGAAATAGGGCTAATGAAAAACTGTTTTTT; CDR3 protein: CSARNRANEKLFF
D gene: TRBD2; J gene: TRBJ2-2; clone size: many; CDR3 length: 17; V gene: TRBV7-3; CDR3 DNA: TGTGCCAGCAGCTTAATATCGGCGGGAGATGACACCGGGGAGCTGTTTTTT; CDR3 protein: CASSLISAGDDTGELFF
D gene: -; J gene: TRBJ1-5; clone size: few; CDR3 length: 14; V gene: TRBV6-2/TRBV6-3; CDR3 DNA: TGTGCCAGCAACCCCTTGACATACAATCAGCCCCAGCATTTT; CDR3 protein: CASNPLTYNQPQHF
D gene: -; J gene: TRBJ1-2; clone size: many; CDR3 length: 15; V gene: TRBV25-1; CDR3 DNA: TGTGCCAGCAGTGAGATTGTCGGCGCTAACTATGGCTACACCTTC; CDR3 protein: CASSEIVGANYGYTF
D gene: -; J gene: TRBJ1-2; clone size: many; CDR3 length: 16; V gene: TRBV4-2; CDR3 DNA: TGTGCCAGCAGCCAAGATTTGGGGACACTTAACTATGGCTACACCTTC; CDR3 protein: CASSQDLGTLNYGYTF
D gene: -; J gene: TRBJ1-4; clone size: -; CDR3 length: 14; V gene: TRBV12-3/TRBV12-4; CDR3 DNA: TGTGCCAGCAGTTTACAGGGGCCAAATGAAAAACTGTTTTTT; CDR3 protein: CASSLQGPNEKLFF
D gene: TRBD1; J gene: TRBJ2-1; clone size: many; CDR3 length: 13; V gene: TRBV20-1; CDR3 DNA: TGCAGTGCGCCCGGGACAGGGTCGGATGAGCAGTTCTTC; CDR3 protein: CSAPGTGSDEQFF
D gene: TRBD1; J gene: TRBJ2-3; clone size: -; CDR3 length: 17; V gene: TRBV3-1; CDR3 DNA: TGTGCCAGCAGCCACTCCGACAGGGGAATGTGGGCAGATACGCAGTATTTT; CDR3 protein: CASSHSDRGMWADTQYF
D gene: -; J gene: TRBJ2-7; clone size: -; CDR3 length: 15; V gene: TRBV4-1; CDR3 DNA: TGCGCCAGCAGCGAAGTTTTGGGAATAGAAGACGAGCAGTACTTC; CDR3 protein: CASSEVLGIEDEQYF
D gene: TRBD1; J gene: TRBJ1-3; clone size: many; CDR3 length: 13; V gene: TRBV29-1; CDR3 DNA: TGCAGCGCCGAGACAGGGAGGGGAAACACCATATATTTT; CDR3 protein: CSAETGRGNTIYF
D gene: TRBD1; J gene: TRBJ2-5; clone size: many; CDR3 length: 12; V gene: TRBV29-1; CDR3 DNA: TGCAGCGCGGGACAGGCCCAAGGGGCCCAGTACTTC; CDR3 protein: CSAGQAQGAQYF
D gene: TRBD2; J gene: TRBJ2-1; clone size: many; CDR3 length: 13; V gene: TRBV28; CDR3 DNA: TGTGCCAGCACCCTCGGAGCGGGGAAGGAGCAGTTCTTC; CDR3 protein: CASTLGAGKEQFF
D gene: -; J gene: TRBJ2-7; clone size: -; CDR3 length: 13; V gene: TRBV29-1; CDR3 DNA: TGCAGCGTTAAGTCGGGACTCAACTACGAGCAGTACTTC; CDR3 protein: CSVKSGLNYEQYF
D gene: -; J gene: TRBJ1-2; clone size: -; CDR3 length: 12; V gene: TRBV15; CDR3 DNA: TGTGCCACCAGCAGAGAGGGGTTTGGCGACACCTTC; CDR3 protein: CATSREGFGDTF
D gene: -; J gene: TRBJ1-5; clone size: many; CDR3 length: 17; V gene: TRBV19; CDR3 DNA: TGTGCCAGTAGTATACGAGGGCCGGCCAGGCAGGCTCAGCCCCAGCATTTT; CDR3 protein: CASSIRGPARQAQPQHF
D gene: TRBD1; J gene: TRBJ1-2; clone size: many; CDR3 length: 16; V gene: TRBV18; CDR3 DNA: TGTGCCAGCTCACCACTCCGGACAGGGGATATCTATGGCTACACCTTC; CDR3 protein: CASSPLRTGDIYGYTF
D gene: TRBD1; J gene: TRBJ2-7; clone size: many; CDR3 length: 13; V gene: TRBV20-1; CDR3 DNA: TGCAGTGCCCGACAGGGGCTTACGTACGAGCAGTACTTC; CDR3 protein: CSARQGLTYEQYF
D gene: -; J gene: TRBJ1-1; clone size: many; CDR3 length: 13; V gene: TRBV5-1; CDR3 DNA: TGCGCCAGCAGACCCGACCAGAACACTGAAGCTTTCTTT; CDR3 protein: CASRPDQNTEAFF
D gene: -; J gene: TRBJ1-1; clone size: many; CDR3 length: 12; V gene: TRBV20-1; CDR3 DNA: TGCAGTGCTAGACTTGGGGGGACTGAAGCTTTCTTT; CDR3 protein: CSARLGGTEAFF
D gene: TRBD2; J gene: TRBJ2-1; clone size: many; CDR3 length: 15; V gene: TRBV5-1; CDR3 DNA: TGCGCCAGCGTCCAGACTAGCGGGGACCACAATGAGCAGTTCTTC; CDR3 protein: CASVQTSGDHNEQFF
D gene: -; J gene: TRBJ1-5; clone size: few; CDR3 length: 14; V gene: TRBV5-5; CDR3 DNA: TGTGCCAGCAGCGAGGGACGGACCAATCAGCCCCAGCATTTT; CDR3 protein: CASSEGRTNQPQHF